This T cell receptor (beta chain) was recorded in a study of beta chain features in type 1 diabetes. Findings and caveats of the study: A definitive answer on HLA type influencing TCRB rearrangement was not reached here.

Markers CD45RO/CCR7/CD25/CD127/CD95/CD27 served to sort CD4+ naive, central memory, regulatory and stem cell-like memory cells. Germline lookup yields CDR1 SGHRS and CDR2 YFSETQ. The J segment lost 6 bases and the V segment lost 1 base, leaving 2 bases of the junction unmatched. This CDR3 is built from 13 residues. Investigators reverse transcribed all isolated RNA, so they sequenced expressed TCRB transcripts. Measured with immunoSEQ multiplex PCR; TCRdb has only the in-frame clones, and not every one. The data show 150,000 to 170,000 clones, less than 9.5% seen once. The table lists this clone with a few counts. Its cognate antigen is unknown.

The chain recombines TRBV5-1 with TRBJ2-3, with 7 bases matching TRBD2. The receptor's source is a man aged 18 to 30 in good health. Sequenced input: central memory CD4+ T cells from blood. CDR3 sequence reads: CASSLILADTQYF. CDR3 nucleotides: TGCGCCAGCAGCTTGATACTAGCGGATACGCAGTATTTT.